Shown below are 9 T cell receptor beta chains from a single sample sequenced in a study of neoadjuvant anti-PD-1 for oral cavity cancer. Described time point: after neoadjuvant nivolumab, at surgical resection. Sequencing used immunoSEQ multiplex PCR; TCRdb keeps in-frame clones, though not all of them. The table lists approximately 68,000 clones, 86% of them singletons. Sequences were derived from PBMCs, sampled after nivolumab (anti-PD-1) treatment. The origin of the receptors is a person aged 40 to 85 with oral cavity squamous cell carcinoma.

V gene TRBV5-1 combines with J gene TRBJ1-3; D gene uncertain. V shed 3 bases and J shed 0 bases, with 10 bases lying between them. Germline CDR1 is SGHRS and CDR2 is YFSETQ. CDR3 length: 15 amino acids. The CDR3 DNA reads TGCGCCAGCAGCTCCCGACCCAGCTCTGGAAACACCATATATTTT. Translating it yields CASSSRPSSGNTIYF. Variable domain in full (rest from reference TRBV5-1 and TRBJ1-3): KAGVTQTPRYLIKTRGQQVTLSCSPISGHRSVSWYQQTPGQGLQFLFEYFSETQRNKGNFPGRFSGRQFSNSRSEMNVSTLELGDSALYLCASSSRPSSGNTIYFGEGSWLTVV.

The CDR3 DNA is TGTGCCAGCACGACCCGGGAGACCCAGTACTTC. Translating it yields CASTTRETQYF. The V and J genes are TRBV2 and TRBJ2-5; D unresolved. The ends were cut back, 7 bases at V and 5 bases at J, with 8 bases in the middle. Germline CDR1 SNHLY, CDR2 FYNNEI. The CDR3 runs 11 residues.

This sequence joins TRBV15 and TRBJ2-7, with unresolved D. Trimming took off 0 bases at V and 6 bases at J, with 9 bases between the two ends. This CDR3 is 13 amino acids long. Germline V CDR1 and CDR2: LNHNV, YYDKDF (reference sequence). The CDR3 nucleotides read TGTGCCACCAGCAGAGATCGAAGGGCCGAGCAGTACTTC. Translating it yields CATSRDRRAEQYF.

This clone was seen a few times. The chain is built from TRBV5-4 and TRBJ2-6; D remains unclear. From germline, CDR1 is SGHNT and CDR2 YYREEE (reference sequence). The ends were cut back, 4 bases at V and 1 base at J, with 12 bases in the middle. The CDR3 length is 16 residues. This chain's CDR3 is CASSAPLRSGANVLTF. CDR3 DNA sequence: TGTGCCAGCAGCGCCCCCCTCCGGTCTGGGGCCAACGTCCTGACTTTC. Full variable domain (rest looked up from reference TRBV5-4 and TRBJ2-6): ETGVTQSPTHLIKTRGQQVTLRCSSQSGHNTVSWYQQALGQGPQFIFQYYREEENGRGNFPPRFSGLQFPNYSSELNVNALELDDSALYLCASSAPLRSGANVLTFGAGSRLTVL.

This chain links TRBV7-8 with TRBJ1-5, with 9 positions matching TRBD1. The CDR3 spans 15 residues. The trim removed 5 bases at V and 7 bases at J, leaving 9 bases unmatched. The germline gives CDR1 SGHVS, CDR2 FQNEAQ. CDR3 bases: TGTGCCAGCAGCCCTAGACAGGGGGTCGGCCAGCCCCAGCATTTT. This gives the protein CASSPRQGVGQPQHF. Full variable domain (rest looked up from reference TRBV7-8 and TRBJ1-5): GAGVSQSPRYKVAKRGQDVALRCDPISGHVSLFWYQQALGQGPEFLTYFQNEAQLDKSGLPSDRFFAERPEGSVSTLKIQRTQQEDSAVYLCASSPRQGVGQPQHFGDGTRLSIL.

V and J are TRBV2 and TRBJ2-5, with TRBD1 matching over 8 bases. The ends lost 6 bases at V and 1 base at J; junction bases unmatched: 7. This CDR3 region has 15 residues. CDR1 is SNHLY and CDR2 is FYNNEI in the germline V gene. The CDR3: CASSRGTGRQETQYF. Here the CDR3 DNA reads TGTGCCAGCAGCCGCGGGACAGGCCGCCAAGAGACCCAGTACTTC.

This chain links TRBV28 with TRBJ1-5; TRBD1 matches 7 bases. V was pared by 6 bases and J by 3 bases, with 8 bases of the junction left unmatched. Germline values: CDR1 MDHEN, CDR2 SYDVKM. The CDR3 is 15 amino acids. The CDR3 here is CASSSTGTANQPQHF. CDR3 DNA sequence: TGTGCCAGCAGCTCTACCGGGACAGCCAATCAGCCCCAGCATTTT.

The chain combines TRBV5-1 with TRBJ2-2; D call uncertain. Germline CDR1 is SGHRS and CDR2 is YFSETQ. This CDR3 contains 13 residues. Trimming took off 0 bases at V and 6 bases at J, with 6 bases between the two ends. The CDR3 loop is CASSLVDAGELFF. The CDR3 DNA sequence: TGCGCCAGCAGCTTGGTAGATGCCGGGGAGCTGTTTTTT.

The chain employs TRBV15 and TRBJ2-5; unclear D gene. This CDR3 has 14 residues. The V and J ends lost 0 bases and 1 base respectively, with 6 bases between them. Germline V gene lookup returns CDR1 LNHNV and CDR2 YYDKDF (reference sequence). The CDR3 here is CATSRDASQETQYF. The CDR3 DNA is TGTGCCACCAGCAGAGATGCCTCCCAAGAGACCCAGTACTTC. Combining the CDR3 with reference TRBV15 and TRBJ2-5 gives the whole variable domain DAMVIQNPRYQVTQFGKPVTLSCSQTLNHNVMYWYQQKSSQAPKLLFHYYDKDFNNEADTPDNFQSRRPNTSFCFLDIRSPGLGDTAMYLCATSRDASQETQYFGPGTRLLVL.